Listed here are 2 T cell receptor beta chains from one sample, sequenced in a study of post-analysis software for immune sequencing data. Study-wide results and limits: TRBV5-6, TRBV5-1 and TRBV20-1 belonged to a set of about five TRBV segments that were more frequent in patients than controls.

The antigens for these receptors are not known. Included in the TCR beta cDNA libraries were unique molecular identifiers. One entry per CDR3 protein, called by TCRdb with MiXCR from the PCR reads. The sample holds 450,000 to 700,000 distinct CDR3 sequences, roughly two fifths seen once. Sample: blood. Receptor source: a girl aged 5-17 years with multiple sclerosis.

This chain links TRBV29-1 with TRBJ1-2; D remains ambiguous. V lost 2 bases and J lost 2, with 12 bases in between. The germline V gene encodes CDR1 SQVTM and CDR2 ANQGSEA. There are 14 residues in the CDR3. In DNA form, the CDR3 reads TGCAGCGTTGAAACTCCTCCTCGGAACTATGGCTACACCTTC. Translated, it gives CSVETPPRNYGYTF.

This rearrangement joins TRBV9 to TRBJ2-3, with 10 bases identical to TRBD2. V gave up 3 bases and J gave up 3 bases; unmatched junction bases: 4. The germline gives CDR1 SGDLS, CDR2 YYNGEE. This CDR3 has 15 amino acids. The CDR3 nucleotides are TGTGCCAGCAGCGATAGCGGGGGGTTTACAGATACGCAGTATTTT. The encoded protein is CASSDSGGFTDTQYF. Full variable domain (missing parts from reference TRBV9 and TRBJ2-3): DSGVTQTPKHLITATGQRVTLRCSPRSGDLSVYWYQQSLDQGLQFLIQYYNGEERAKGNILERFSAQQFPDLHSELNLSSLELGDSALYFCASSDSGGFTDTQYFGPGTRLTVL.